This TCR beta chain was recovered during a study of cytomegalovirus exposure and HLA in healthy donors (dated by TCRdb to about 2017). In terms of the full investigation: According to an earlier analysis of several hundred of the donors, about 179 million T cells yielded roughly 110 million unique TCR beta sequences and 276 Gb of sequence data. The study aimed to test whether cataloging public T cell receptors could reveal signatures of past pathogen exposure. Approximately 310 gigabases of sequencing data and approximately 80 million unique TCR sequences were included in an early release covering about 600 HLA-typed donors. Rather than using new phenotypic data, the later analysis identified candidate immune exposures from TCR beta sequences and from how often those sequences occurred across donors. HLA typing covered class I and class II loci at four-digit resolution. To study patterns of TCR occurrence, a later analysis re-analyzed previously published TCR beta repertoires from 500 to 850 donors and added high-resolution HLA genotyping. Among approximately 370 genotyped donors of the cohort, an average of around 240,000 unique TCR beta nucleotide sequences was sequenced per donor, of which about 19% were non-productive. In an earlier analysis of 500 to 650 of the donors, high-throughput TCR beta sequencing was used to judge whether each TCR beta V gene segment behaved as functional or pseudogenic. A separate validation cohort of roughly 130 different subjects was used in addition to the 666-subject first cohort. Typing coverage varied by locus: roughly 629-630 donors for A, B, C, DRB1 and DQB1; about 520 for DQA1; around 570 for DPA1; around 450 for DPB1. All discovery cohort repertoires had been generated on a single sequencing platform. The study used immunosequencing to profile the T cell repertoires of several hundred subjects and linked those repertoires to cytomegalovirus serostatus. To predict cytomegalovirus infection status, the study combined high-throughput TCR immunosequencing, statistical association of individual TCRs with disease status, and machine learning. A later genetic analysis used genome-wide SNP genotypes for 398 of the 666 donors, treating that subset as a discovery cohort. Donor age, sex, ethnicity and CMV serostatus were compiled together with the repertoire data. Among the approximately 400 genotyped donors, about 85% belonged to the genetic ancestry cluster associated with self-reported Caucasian donors. About five DR-DQ haplotypes were handled as single units for association and clustering because linkage in the cohort was strong. What the authors observed across the whole study: A later genetic analysis reported fewer N-insertions in productive TCRs among donors in an Asian-associated ancestry cluster than the roughly 620-donor mean. It was suggested by the authors that the approach could potentially be generalized to other disease states and immunological phenotypes. The study listed 150 to 200 TCR beta chains as associated with cytomegalovirus. For the cohort, immune exposure information was limited to CMV serostatus. Because the 87-base-pair reads could not distinguish some IMGT-functional V segments, including TRBV6-2 and TRBV6-3, those segments were excluded. An earlier analysis of approximately 570 of the donors showed that most TCR beta V segments appeared in productive rearrangements either about 90% or about 30% of the time, which broadly matched IMGT annotations. In vitro tests confirmed that a few of the cytomegalovirus-associated TCR beta chains recognize cytomegalovirus antigens. Sequencing depth was assumed to be roughly uniform across donors in the presence/absence analyses, though that assumption may not hold. A later analysis reported that several top co-occurrence clusters appeared linked to parvovirus B19, influenza, CMV and Epstein-Barr virus. Only TCR beta chains were sequenced in this cohort, and the absence of alpha or paired-chain data limited detectable features. In a later analysis, most CMV-associated TCR beta chains were found to appear HLA-restricted, with HLA associations seemingly driven largely by CMV exposure. The earlier analysis of a few hundred of the donors excluded roughly 17 rarely observed V segments, including chromosome 9 orphons, because counts were too low. The sequencing pipeline was judged likely to have produced a cluster of highly shared sequence variants as a technical artifact. Because HLA typing was missing for some donors at each locus, association tests included only the typed subset. A later analysis found that TCR association rates varied across HLA loci, with DRB1 alleles showing the most associated TCRs and HLA-C alleles the fewest. A later analysis found that HLA-associated TCR beta chains were more clonally expanded and had lower generation probabilities than equally common non-associated chains. Across donors, most TCR sequences were observed very rarely, whereas some public TCRs were present in many individuals. A further reported finding was that TCR beta sequences accurately predicted the HLA-A and HLA-B alleles for most subjects in the first cohort. An association between a missense DCLRE1C variant and V-gene and J-gene trimming of TCR beta chains was found in a later genetic analysis and replicated in an independent cohort. A later analysis associated around 16,000 TCR beta sequences with specific HLA alleles at a false discovery rate of 0.05. When HLA alleles, especially DR and DQ, strongly co-occurred, attributing TCR associations to individual alleles was difficult. Correlated functional status among segregating V segments might be attributable to linkage disequilibrium, but an unknown experimental factor could not be ruled out. The classifier was reported to diagnose cytomegalovirus status with high specificity and sensitivity in both the original cohort and the validation cohort.

V is cut by 6 bases and J by 7 bases, and the space between the germline ends is 25 bases. According to the germline V gene (reference sequence), CDR1 reads LNHDA and CDR2 reads SQIVND. Measured from the cysteine to the phenylalanine, the CDR3 is 17 residues long. Solely the CDR3 DNA is kept, with 51 bases framed from the first base. In the case of this clone: Which antigen it targets is not known. Base qualities are not at hand, and no much larger clone is one base apart.

In total, more than 500 healthy bone marrow donors made up the cohort. At the time of sampling, every cohort member was nominally healthy, though immune exposures that went unrecorded were likely present. The donor was CMV seropositive and belonged to the group of 270 or so seropositive cohort members. A peripheral blood sample was provided by each donor, and peripheral blood mononuclear cells were used for TCR beta sequencing. Genomic DNA extraction from the blood cell samples was performed with the Qiagen DNeasy Blood Extraction Kit. The library relied on the immunoSEQ multiplex PCR assay. A mixture of 60 forward primers for TCR Vbeta segments and 13 reverse primers for TCR Jbeta segments was used in the multiplex PCR. The CDR3 region of rearranged TCR beta genes was amplified from genomic DNA by a multiplex PCR assay. On the Illumina HiSeq System, the amplified TCR beta libraries were sequenced as 87-base-pair reads. Processing in the source paper ran as follows. In a later analysis, tens of millions of unique TCR beta chains were counted across the 500 to 850 repertoires, and roughly 11 million of these chains were shared by at least two donors. To remove PCR and sequencing errors, raw reads were error-corrected and collapsed into unique sequences using a nearest-neighbor algorithm that merged closely related sequences. Alignment of CDR3 sequences to IMGT reference sequences was used to assign V, D and J gene segments. For a sequence to be retained, at least a six-nucleotide match to both a V gene segment and a J gene segment was required. Rearrangements were classified as productive when the CDR3 lacked stop codons and remained in frame with V and J, and all other rearrangements were classified as non-productive. CDR3 was defined according to IMGT convention as the region running from the second conserved V-encoded cysteine to the conserved J-encoded phenylalanine. The earlier analysis of 500 to 600 of the donors excluded sequences that lacked an unambiguous match to a single V gene segment. In an earlier analysis of approximately 590 of the donors, a V segment was called functional when productive rearrangements were above 56.7%, and segregating when the standard deviation between donors exceeded 5%. A statistical classification framework was developed to diagnose cytomegalovirus status using the catalog of TCR beta chain sequences. In a later analysis, TCR nucleotide sequences were compared against IMGT/GENE-DB human TR gene sequences so that V and J genes could be assigned. A later analysis assigned CDR3 sequences and most-parsimonious VDJ recombination scenarios with the TCRdist pipeline. In a later analysis, every TCR beta chain was defined by the combination of its CDR3 amino acid sequence and its V-gene family, and reads without a unique V-gene family were dropped. As a way to deal with suspected cross-contamination and a sequencing artifact, a later analysis dropped approximately 570 nucleotide sequences that were highly shared and had low generation probability. In a later analysis, a clonal expansion index for each public chain was calculated from normalized within-repertoire ranks of inferred template counts. In a later analysis, generation probabilities were computed with a VDJ recombination model fitted to out-of-frame rearrangements, and the resulting probabilities were checked against IGoR. In a later analysis, TCR-TCR, TCR-HLA and TCR-CMV co-occurrence was scored with hypergeometric tests, and a repertoire-size bias correction was applied to TCR pairs. False discovery rates were estimated in a later analysis by permuting HLA or CMV assignments 20 times. In a later analysis, co-occurring TCRs were grouped using DBSCAN, and TCRdist sequence similarity was added for clustering within HLA-allele-positive subsets. Repertoires with fewer than 30,000 or more than 120,000 public chains, plus five repertoires with anomalous nucleotide sharing, were excluded from co-occurrence clustering. Sourced from immuneACCESS, this table was stored by TCRdb with only in-frame sequences that have V and J called. A share of the clones is absent; for the studies checked, an unresolved V gene accounts for under half, and the remainder has no known explanation. The V and J calls and clone size are taken from that table; D and trimming were inferred from the DNA. For this sample there are approximately 100,000 clones; 60% to 85% appear just once. The top ten constitute around 17% of the sample.

The chain joins TRBV19 to TRBJ2-1; TRBD2 is a weak D gene call, 5 bases matching. The sequencing sample was made of PBMCs. The clonotype comes from a man between 60 and 75 years old in good health and CMV-seropositive. The DNA sequence follows: TGTGCCAGTAGCCGAAAGGGAGAGGACCCTTTGTTAAATGAGCAGTTCTTC. The resulting protein is CASSRKGEDPLLNEQFF.